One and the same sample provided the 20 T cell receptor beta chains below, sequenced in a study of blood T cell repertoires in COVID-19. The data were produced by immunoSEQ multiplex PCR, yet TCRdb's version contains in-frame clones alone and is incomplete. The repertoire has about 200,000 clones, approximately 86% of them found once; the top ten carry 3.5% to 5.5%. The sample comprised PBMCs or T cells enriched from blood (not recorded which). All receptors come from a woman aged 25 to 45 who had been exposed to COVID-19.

CDR3 sequence reads: CASSERGGNRLVEAFF. CDR3 in DNA: TGCGCCAGCAGTGAGCGAGGGGGTAATCGTCTGGTTGAAGCTTTCTTT. V and J are TRBV10-2 and TRBJ1-1; D possibly corresponds to TRBD1 (6 bases). The germline V and J ends were trimmed by 2 bases and 7 bases, with 20 bases remaining between them. CDR1 and CDR2 (germline): WSHSY, SAAADI. The CDR3 spans 16 residues.

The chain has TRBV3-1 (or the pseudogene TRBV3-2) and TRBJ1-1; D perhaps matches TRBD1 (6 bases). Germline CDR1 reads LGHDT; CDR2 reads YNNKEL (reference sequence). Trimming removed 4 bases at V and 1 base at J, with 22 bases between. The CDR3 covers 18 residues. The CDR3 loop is CASSLHRSRGGGNTEAFF. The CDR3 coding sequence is TGTGCCAGCAGCCTTCACCGTAGCAGGGGCGGTGGGAACACTGAAGCTTTCTTT.

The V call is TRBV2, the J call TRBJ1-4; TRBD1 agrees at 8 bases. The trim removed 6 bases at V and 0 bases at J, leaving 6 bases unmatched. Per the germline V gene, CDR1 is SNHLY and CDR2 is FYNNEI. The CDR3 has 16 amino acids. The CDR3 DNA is TGTGCCAGCAGGATACAGGGGGTTGCAACTAATGAAAAACTGTTTTTT. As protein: CASRIQGVATNEKLFF.

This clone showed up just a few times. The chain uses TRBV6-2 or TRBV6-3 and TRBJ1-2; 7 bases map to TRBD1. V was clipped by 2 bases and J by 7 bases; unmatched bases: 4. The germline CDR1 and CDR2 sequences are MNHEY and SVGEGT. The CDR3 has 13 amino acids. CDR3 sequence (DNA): TGTGCCAGCAGTTACGGGGACAGCCCTGGCTACACCTTC. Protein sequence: CASSYGDSPGYTF.

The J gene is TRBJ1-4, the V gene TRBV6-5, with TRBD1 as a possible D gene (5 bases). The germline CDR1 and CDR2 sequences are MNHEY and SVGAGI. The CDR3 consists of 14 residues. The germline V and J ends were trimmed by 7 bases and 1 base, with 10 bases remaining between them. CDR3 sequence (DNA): TGTGCCAGCACCTCAGGGTTAACTAATGAAAAACTGTTTTTT. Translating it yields CASTSGLTNEKLFF.

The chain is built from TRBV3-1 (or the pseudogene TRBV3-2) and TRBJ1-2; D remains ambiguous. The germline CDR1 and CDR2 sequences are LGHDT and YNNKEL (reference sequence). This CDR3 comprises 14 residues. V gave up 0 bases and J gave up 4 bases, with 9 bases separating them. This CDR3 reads CASSQESRVYGYTF. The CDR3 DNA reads TGTGCCAGCAGCCAAGAATCGAGAGTCTATGGCTACACCTTC.

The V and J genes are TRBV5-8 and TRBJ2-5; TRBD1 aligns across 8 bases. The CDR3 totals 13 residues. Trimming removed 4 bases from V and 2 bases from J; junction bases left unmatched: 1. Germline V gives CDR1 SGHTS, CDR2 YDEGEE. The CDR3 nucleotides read TGTGCCAGCAGCCGGACAGGGCAAGAGACCCAGTACTTC. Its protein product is CASSRTGQETQYF.

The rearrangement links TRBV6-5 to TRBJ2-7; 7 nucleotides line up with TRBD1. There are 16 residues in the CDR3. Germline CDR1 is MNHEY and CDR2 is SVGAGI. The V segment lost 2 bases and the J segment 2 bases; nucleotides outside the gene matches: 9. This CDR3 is CASSYLTGSPTYEQYF. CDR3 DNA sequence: TGTGCCAGCAGTTACCTGACAGGGAGCCCCACCTACGAGCAGTACTTC.

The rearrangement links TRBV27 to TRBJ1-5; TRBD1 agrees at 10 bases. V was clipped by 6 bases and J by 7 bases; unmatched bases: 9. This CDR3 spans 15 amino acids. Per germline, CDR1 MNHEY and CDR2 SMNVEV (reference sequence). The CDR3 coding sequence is TGTGCCAGCAGATCCCGGGGGACAGGGGAGCAGCCCCAGCATTTT. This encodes CASRSRGTGEQPQHF.

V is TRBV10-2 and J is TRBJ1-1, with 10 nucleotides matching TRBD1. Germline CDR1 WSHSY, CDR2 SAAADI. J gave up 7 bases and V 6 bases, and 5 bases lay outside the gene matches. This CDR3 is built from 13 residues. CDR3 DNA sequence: TGCGCCAGCAGGGAGACAGGGGGCGGTGAAGCTTTCTTT. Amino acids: CASRETGGGEAFF.

Written as DNA, the CDR3 is TGTGCCAGCAGCTTATGGGGCGGGGACACTGAAGCTTTCTTT. It yields the protein CASSLWGGDTEAFF. This chain connects TRBV7-3 to TRBJ1-1; D is possibly TRBD1 (5 bases). The CDR3 runs to 14 residues. V gave up 2 bases and J gave up 3 bases, with 10 bases separating them. The germline V gene encodes CDR1 SGHTA and CDR2 FQGTGA. The entire variable domain, with the rest obtained from reference TRBV7-3 and TRBJ1-1, is as follows: GAGVSQTPSNKVTEKGKYVELRCDPISGHTALYWYRQSLGQGPEFLIYFQGTGAADDSGLPNDRFFAVRPEGSVSTLKIQRTERGDSAVYLCASSLWGGDTEAFFGQGTRLTVV.

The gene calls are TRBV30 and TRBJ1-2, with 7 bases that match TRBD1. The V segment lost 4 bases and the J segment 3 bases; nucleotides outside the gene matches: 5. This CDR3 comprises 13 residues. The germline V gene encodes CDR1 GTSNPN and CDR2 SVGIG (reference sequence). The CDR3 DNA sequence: TGTGCCTGGAACTACAGGGGCGACTATGGCTACACCTTC. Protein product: CAWNYRGDYGYTF.

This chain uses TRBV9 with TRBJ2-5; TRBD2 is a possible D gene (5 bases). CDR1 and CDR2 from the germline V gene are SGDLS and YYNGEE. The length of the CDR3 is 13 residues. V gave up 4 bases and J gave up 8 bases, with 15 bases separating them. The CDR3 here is CASSPAGGITQYF. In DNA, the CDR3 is TGTGCCAGCAGCCCGGCGGGTGGGATAACCCAGTACTTC.

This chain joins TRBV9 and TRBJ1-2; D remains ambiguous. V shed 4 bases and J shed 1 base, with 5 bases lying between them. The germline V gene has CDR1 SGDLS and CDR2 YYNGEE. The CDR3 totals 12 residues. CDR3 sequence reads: CASSPNNYGYTF. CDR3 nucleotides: TGTGCCAGCAGCCCTAATAACTATGGCTACACCTTC.

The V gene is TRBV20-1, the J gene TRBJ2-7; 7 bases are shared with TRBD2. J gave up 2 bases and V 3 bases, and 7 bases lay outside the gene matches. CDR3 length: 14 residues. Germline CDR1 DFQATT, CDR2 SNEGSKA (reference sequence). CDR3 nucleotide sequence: TGCAGTGCTAGTTTAGCAGGGAGGGCCTACGAGCAGTACTTC. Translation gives CSASLAGRAYEQYF.

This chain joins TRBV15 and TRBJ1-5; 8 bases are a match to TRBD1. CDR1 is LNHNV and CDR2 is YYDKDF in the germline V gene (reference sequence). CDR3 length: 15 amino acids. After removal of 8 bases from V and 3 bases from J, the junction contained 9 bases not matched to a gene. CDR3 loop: CATQDRDPTNQPQHF. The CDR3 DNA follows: TGTGCCACCCAGGACAGGGATCCGACCAATCAGCCCCAGCATTTT.

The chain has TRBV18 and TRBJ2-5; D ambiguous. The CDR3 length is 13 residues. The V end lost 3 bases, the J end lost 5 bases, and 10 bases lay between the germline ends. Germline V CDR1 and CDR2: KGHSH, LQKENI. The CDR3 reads CASSPLSGETQYF. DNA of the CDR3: TGTGCCAGCTCACCCCTTTCCGGGGAGACCCAGTACTTC.

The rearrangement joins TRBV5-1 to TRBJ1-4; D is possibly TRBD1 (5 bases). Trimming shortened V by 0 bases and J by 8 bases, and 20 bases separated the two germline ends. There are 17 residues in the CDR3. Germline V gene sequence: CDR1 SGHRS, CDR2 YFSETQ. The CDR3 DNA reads TGCGCCAGCAGCTTGGGGCGGAGTTGGGGCCTGGTGGAAAAACTGTTTTTT. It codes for CASSLGRSWGLVEKLFF.

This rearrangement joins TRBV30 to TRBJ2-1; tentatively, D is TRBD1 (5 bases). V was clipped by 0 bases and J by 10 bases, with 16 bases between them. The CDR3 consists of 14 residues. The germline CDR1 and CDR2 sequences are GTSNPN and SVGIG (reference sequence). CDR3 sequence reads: CAWSVRRGAGEQFF. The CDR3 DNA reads TGTGCCTGGAGTGTACGAAGGGGCGCCGGCGAGCAGTTCTTC. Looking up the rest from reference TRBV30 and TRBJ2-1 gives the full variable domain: SQTIHQWPATLVQPVGSPLSLECTVEGTSNPNLYWYRQAAGRGLQLLFYSVGIGQISSEVPQNLSASRPQDRQFILSSKKLLLSDSGFYLCAWSVRRGAGEQFFGPGTRLTVL.

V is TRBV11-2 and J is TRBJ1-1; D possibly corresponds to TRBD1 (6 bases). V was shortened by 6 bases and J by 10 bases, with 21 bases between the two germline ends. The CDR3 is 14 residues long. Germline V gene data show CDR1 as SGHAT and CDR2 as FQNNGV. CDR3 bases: TGTGCCAGCAGGCCGGGACACTTGACACTCTCAGCTTTCTTT. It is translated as CASRPGHLTLSAFF.